This is a list of T cell receptor beta chains from one sample in a study of blood T cell repertoires in COVID-19. This table comes from immunoSEQ multiplex PCR, and its TCRdb copy is limited to in-frame clones, with some not included. The sample has some 150,000 clones; around 83% are singletons. Sequencing used peripheral blood. The receptors shown here come from a woman aged 80 or older in a cohort sampled during active or convalescent COVID-19. Each CDR3 is given with its conserved first and last residue. Fields, in order: J gene, clone size, V gene, D gene, CDR3 protein, CDR3 DNA. The D gene is left open where the match is weak. Size tells how often a clone was seen (once, few, many) or the class of an expanded clone, and some rows leave it out.

TRBJ1-3,-,TRBV7-8,TRBD1,CASSRTGGLSGNTIYF,TGTGCCAGCAGTCGGACAGGGGGACTCTCTGGAAACACCATATATTTT
TRBJ1-2,once,TRBV21-1,-,CASSTGNPYGYTF,TGTGCCAGCAGCACCGGTAACCCCTATGGCTACACCTTC
TRBJ1-4,-,TRBV21-1,-,CASSKLQGSPNEKLFF,TGTGCCAGCAGCAAATTGCAGGGTTCCCCTAATGAAAAACTGTTTTTT
TRBJ2-2,-,TRBV5-1,TRBD2,CASNPSGTSGTGELFF,TGCGCCAGCAACCCGAGTGGGACTAGCGGGACCGGGGAGCTGTTTTTT
TRBJ2-1,-,TRBV3-1/TRBV3-2,TRBD2,CASSHGLAGRLGEQFF,TGTGCCAGCAGCCATGGACTAGCGGGAAGGTTGGGCGAGCAGTTCTTC
TRBJ2-3,-,TRBV9,TRBD1,CASSGQGRVTDTQYF,TGTGCCAGCAGCGGACAGGGAAGGGTGACAGATACGCAGTATTTT
TRBJ1-4,-,TRBV19,-,CASRNSVLEKLFF,TGTGCCAGTAGGAATAGTGTTTTGGAAAAACTGTTTTTT
TRBJ2-2,-,TRBV9,-,CASTGGSTGELFF,TGTGCCAGCACCGGAGGGAGCACCGGGGAGCTGTTTTTT
TRBJ1-2,once,TRBV18,TRBD1,CASSDGGGDYGYTF,TGTGCCAGCTCGGATGGAGGGGGCGACTATGGCTACACCTTC
TRBJ2-1,-,TRBV6-5,-,CASRRTAGNEQFF,TGTGCCAGCAGGAGGACGGCGGGCAATGAGCAGTTCTTC
TRBJ2-7,-,TRBV7-9,TRBD1,CASSLTDRVQGF,TGTGCCAGCAGCTTAACAGACAGGGTCCAAGGCTTC
TRBJ2-3,-,TRBV5-5,-,CASSLVTGMSTDTQYF,TGTGCCAGCAGCTTGGTCACGGGGATGAGCACAGATACGCAGTATTTT
TRBJ1-5,-,TRBV5-5,-,CASSLQDSNQPQHF,TGTGCCAGCAGCTTACAGGATAGCAATCAGCCCCAGCATTTT
TRBJ2-7,-,TRBV3-1/TRBV3-2,-,CASSQAAMSSYEQYF,TGTGCCAGCAGCCAAGCAGCGATGAGCTCCTACGAGCAGTACTTC
TRBJ2-7,once,TRBV14,TRBD1,CASSQQGQGIYEQYF,TGTGCCAGCAGCCAACAGGGACAGGGGATCTACGAGCAGTACTTC
TRBJ2-2,-,TRBV6-5,-,CASTAEGWTGELFF,TGTGCCAGCACTGCTGAGGGCTGGACCGGGGAGCTGTTTTTT
TRBJ2-7,-,TRBV6-2/TRBV6-3,-,CASSQDSSYEQYF,TGTGCCAGCAGCCAGGACAGCTCCTACGAGCAGTACTTC
TRBJ2-1,-,TRBV18,TRBD1,CASSRGSGTGQWQFF,TGTGCCAGCTCACGCGGATCCGGGACAGGGCAGTGGCAGTTCTTC
TRBJ2-3,-,TRBV7-2,TRBD1,CASNPNRGTDTQYF,TGTGCCAGCAACCCGAACAGGGGGACAGATACGCAGTATTTT
TRBJ2-3,-,TRBV9,-,CASSVNPQGFSTDTQYF,TGTGCCAGCAGCGTGAATCCCCAGGGGTTTAGCACAGATACGCAGTATTTT
TRBJ2-1,many,TRBV7-8,TRBD1,CASSITGVGYNEQFF,TGTGCCAGCAGCATAACAGGGGTCGGCTACAATGAGCAGTTCTTC
TRBJ2-1,-,TRBV5-1,TRBD2,CASSSEAGTSGTNEQFF,TGCGCCAGCAGCTCGGAAGCCGGGACTAGCGGGACCAATGAGCAGTTCTTC
TRBJ2-7,few,TRBV28,-,CASSLFQLRAGGAYEQYF,TGTGCCAGCAGTTTATTTCAGCTTAGGGCAGGAGGAGCCTACGAGCAGTACTTC
TRBJ1-3,-,TRBV10-1,-,CASSAGSGNTIYF,TGCGCCAGCAGTGCAGGGTCTGGAAACACCATATATTTT
TRBJ2-3,-,TRBV27,-,CASSLSGDTQYF,TGTGCCAGCAGTTTATCCGGAGATACGCAGTATTTT
TRBJ1-5,-,TRBV29-1,-,CSVAENSNQPQHF,TGCAGCGTTGCTGAGAATAGCAATCAGCCCCAGCATTTT
TRBJ1-3,-,TRBV30,-,CAWRTGGFSGNTIYF,TGTGCCTGGAGGACCGGGGGTTTCTCTGGAAACACCATATATTTT
TRBJ1-1,-,TRBV29-1,TRBD1,CSRDRARCTEAFF,TGCAGCAGGGACAGGGCGAGGTGCACTGAAGCTTTCTTT
TRBJ2-3,-,TRBV10-2,TRBD2,CASSASSGRDTQYF,TGCGCCAGCAGTGCCTCTAGCGGGAGAGATACGCAGTATTTT
TRBJ2-6,-,TRBV11-2,TRBD1,CASSRDRAGANVLTF,TGTGCCAGCAGCCGGGACAGGGCTGGGGCCAACGTCCTGACTTTC
TRBJ2-1,-,TRBV11-2,TRBD2,CASSLGRRGYDTEQFF,TGTGCCAGCAGCTTAGGTCGGCGGGGGTACGATACTGAGCAGTTCTTC
TRBJ1-3,few,TRBV5-1,-,CASSLDFSGNTIYF,TGCGCCAGCAGCTTGGATTTCTCCGGAAACACCATATATTTT
TRBJ2-2,-,TRBV28,TRBD1,CASSARGYRGTGELFF,TGTGCCAGCAGTGCCCGGGGATACAGGGGCACCGGGGAGCTGTTTTTT
TRBJ1-2,-,TRBV29-1,TRBD1,CSVEEVQGDGYTF,TGCAGCGTTGAAGAAGTTCAGGGGGATGGCTACACCTTC
TRBJ2-3,-,TRBV3-1/TRBV3-2,-,CASSQVGGRTDTQYF,TGTGCCAGCAGCCAAGTGGGAGGCCGCACAGATACGCAGTATTTT
TRBJ2-3,-,TRBV19,-,CASSMWGEYTQYF,TGTGCCAGTAGTATGTGGGGCGAATATACGCAGTATTTT
TRBJ1-6,-,TRBV2,TRBD1,CASSPEGARYNSPLHF,TGTGCCAGCAGCCCGGAGGGGGCTCGCTATAATTCACCCCTCCACTTT
TRBJ1-2,once,TRBV30,-,CAWRAGGNYGYTF,TGTGCCTGGCGAGCTGGGGGGAACTATGGCTACACCTTC
TRBJ2-4,once,TRBV7-2,-,CASSLKVTDKNIQYF,TGTGCCAGCAGCTTAAAAGTGACAGATAAAAACATTCAGTACTTC
TRBJ1-3,-,TRBV15,-,CATSRDFEAIVAGNTIYF,TGTGCCACCAGCAGAGATTTCGAGGCGATAGTAGCTGGAAACACCATATATTTT
TRBJ2-1,-,TRBV30,-,CAWSVLAAHNEQFF,TGTGCCTGGAGTGTATTAGCGGCCCACAATGAGCAGTTCTTC
TRBJ2-5,-,TRBV5-1,TRBD1,CASSLTGGRQETQYF,TGCGCCAGCAGCCTGACAGGGGGTCGGCAAGAGACCCAGTACTTC
TRBJ2-1,-,TRBV3-1/TRBV3-2,TRBD1,CASSRAGTGTFEQFF,TGTGCCAGCAGCCGGGCGGGGACAGGCACATTTGAGCAGTTCTTC
TRBJ1-1,-,TRBV29-1,-,CSVPHDRNTEAFF,TGCAGCGTTCCTCACGACAGGAACACTGAAGCTTTCTTT